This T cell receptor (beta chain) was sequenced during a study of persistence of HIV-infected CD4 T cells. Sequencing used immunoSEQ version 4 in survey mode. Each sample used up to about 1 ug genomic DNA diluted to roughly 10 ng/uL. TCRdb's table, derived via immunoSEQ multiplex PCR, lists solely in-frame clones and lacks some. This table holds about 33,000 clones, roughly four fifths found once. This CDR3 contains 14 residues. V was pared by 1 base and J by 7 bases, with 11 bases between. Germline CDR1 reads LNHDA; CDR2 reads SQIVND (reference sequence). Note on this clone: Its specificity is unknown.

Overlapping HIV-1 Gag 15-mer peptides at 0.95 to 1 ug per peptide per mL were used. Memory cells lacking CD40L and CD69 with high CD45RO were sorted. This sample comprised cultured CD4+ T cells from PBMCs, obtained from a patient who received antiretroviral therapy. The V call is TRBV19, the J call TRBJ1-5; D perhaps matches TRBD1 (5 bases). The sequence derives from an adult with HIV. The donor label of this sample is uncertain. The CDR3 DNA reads TGTGCCAGTAGTATAGTTTCCGGGGGGCAGCCCCAGCATTTT. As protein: CASSIVSGGQPQHF.